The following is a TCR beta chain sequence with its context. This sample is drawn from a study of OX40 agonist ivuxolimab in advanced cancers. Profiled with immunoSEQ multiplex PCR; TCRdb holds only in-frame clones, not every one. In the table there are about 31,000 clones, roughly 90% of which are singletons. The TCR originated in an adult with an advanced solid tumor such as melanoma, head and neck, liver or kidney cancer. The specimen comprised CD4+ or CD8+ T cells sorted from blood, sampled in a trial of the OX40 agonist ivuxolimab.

In nucleotides, the CDR3 is TGTGCCAGCAGTTCAAACAGTTACGAGCAGTACTTC. Its protein product is CASSSNSYEQYF. The chain links TRBV27 to TRBJ2-7, with unresolved D. Looked up from germline, CDR1 is MNHEY and CDR2 is SMNVEV (reference sequence). The CDR3 covers 12 residues. V lost 4 bases, J lost 4 bases, and 8 bases lay in between.